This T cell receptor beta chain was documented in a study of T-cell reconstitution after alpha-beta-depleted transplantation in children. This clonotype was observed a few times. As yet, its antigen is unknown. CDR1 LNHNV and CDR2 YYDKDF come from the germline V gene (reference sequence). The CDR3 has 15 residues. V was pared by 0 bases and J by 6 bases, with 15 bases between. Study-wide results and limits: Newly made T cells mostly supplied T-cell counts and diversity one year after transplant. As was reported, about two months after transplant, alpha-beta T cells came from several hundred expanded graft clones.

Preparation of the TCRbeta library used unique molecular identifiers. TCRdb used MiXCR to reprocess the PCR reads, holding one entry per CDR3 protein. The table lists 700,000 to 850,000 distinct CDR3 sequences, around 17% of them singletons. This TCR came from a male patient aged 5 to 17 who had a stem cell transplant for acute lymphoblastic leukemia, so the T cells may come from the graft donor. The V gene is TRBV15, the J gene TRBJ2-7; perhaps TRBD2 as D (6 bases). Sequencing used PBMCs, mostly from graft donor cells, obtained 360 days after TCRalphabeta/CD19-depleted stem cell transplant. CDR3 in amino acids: CATSRDRLVRPEQYF. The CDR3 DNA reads TGTGCCACCAGCAGAGATAGACTAGTACGGCCCGAGCAGTACTTC.